A selection of T cell receptor beta chains follows, all from one sample in a study of blood T cell repertoires in COVID-19. The data were produced by immunoSEQ multiplex PCR, yet TCRdb's version contains in-frame clones alone and is incomplete. Altogether about 140,000 clones are present, approximately 87% being singletons, with the ten largest covering around 45%. The sample consisted of peripheral blood. The receptors here all came from a human donor in a cohort sampled during active COVID-19. CDR3s include the opening cysteine and the closing phenylalanine or tryptophan. D genes are given only for firm matches. Part of the rows lack a size; the others show once, few, many or a class for expanded clones.

TRBJ2-7,TRBV29-1,NA,13,TRBD1,TGCAGCGTCAAAGGGACAGGGGGGAACGAGCAGTACTTC,CSVKGTGGNEQYF
TRBJ2-4,TRBV6-1,NA,16,TRBD1,TGTGCCAGCAGTGGGCAGGGGGCCAGAGCCAAAAACATTCAGTACTTC,CASSGQGARAKNIQYF
TRBJ1-6,TRBV5-1,NA,15,NA,TGCGCCAGCAGCCCCCGGGACGGAGGGAATTCACCCCTCCACTTT,CASSPRDGGNSPLHF
TRBJ1-5,TRBV2,NA,15,TRBD1,TGTGCCAGCACCAGAGACAGACAGGGTCTAAAGCCCCAGCATTTT,CASTRDRQGLKPQHF
TRBJ2-1,TRBV7-9,NA,16,TRBD2,TGTGCCAGCAGCTCCTTAGGGCGGGGGGGAAACAATGAGCAGTTCTTC,CASSSLGRGGNNEQFF
TRBJ1-1,TRBV7-3,NA,13,TRBD1,TGTGCCAGCAGCACGACAGGGGTCACTGAAGCTTTCTTT,CASSTTGVTEAFF
TRBJ1-6,TRBV30,NA,17,NA,TGTGCCTGGACCTCCAAGCGGACCCGAGGTAGTGATTCACCCCTCCACTTT,CAWTSKRTRGSDSPLHF
TRBJ1-4,TRBV5-1,once,15,NA,TGCGCCAGCAGCCCCCCGACCGGGTCGGGAGAAAAACTGTTTTTT,CASSPPTGSGEKLFF
TRBJ2-3,TRBV11-3,NA,16,TRBD1,TGTGCCAGCAGCTTAAGTTGGGACAGGGTAACAGATACGCAGTATTTT,CASSLSWDRVTDTQYF
TRBJ1-3,TRBV29-1,NA,14,NA,TGCAGCGTTGCGGAGCCCAGCTCTGGAAACACCATATATTTT,CSVAEPSSGNTIYF
TRBJ1-2,TRBV6-5,NA,15,TRBD1,TGTGCCAGCAGTCAACGACAGGGGGCGAACTATGGCTACACCTTC,CASSQRQGANYGYTF
TRBJ1-1,TRBV30,NA,13,NA,TGTGCCTGGAGTAAAGGGGGTAACACTGAAGCTTTCTTT,CAWSKGGNTEAFF
TRBJ1-4,TRBV4-3,NA,15,NA,TGCGCCAGCAGCCAAGAATGGACAAAGCTTGGAAAACTGTTTTTT,CASSQEWTKLGKLFF
TRBJ2-1,TRBV27,NA,14,TRBD1,TGTGCCAGCAGTGCCCCGGACAGGGTAGGTGAGCAGTTCTTC,CASSAPDRVGEQFF
TRBJ2-4,TRBV3-1/TRBV3-2,NA,13,NA,TGTGCCAGCAGCGAGAACCCAGGAAACATTCAGTACTTC,CASSENPGNIQYF
TRBJ1-1,TRBV7-9,NA,17,TRBD1,TGTGCCAGCAGCGGGGACAGGTTACCCCTTATGAACACTGAAGCTTTCTTT,CASSGDRLPLMNTEAFF
TRBJ1-1,TRBV27,NA,16,TRBD1,TGTGCCAGCAGGCACGGGACAGGGGGCAGACGGACTGAAGCTTTCTTT,CASRHGTGGRRTEAFF
TRBJ2-1,TRBV27,NA,14,NA,TGTGCCAGCAGTTTAGCGGTTACCTACAATGAGCAGTTCTTC,CASSLAVTYNEQFF
TRBJ2-5,TRBV29-1,NA,14,TRBD2,TGCAGCGTTGAATTCAGCGGGAGTGGGGAGACCCAGTACTTC,CSVEFSGSGETQYF
TRBJ2-7,TRBV12-3/TRBV12-4,NA,13,NA,TGTGCCAGCAGTCCTGGACAAAGAGGCGAGCAGTACTTC,CASSPGQRGEQYF
TRBJ2-3,TRBV15,NA,16,NA,TGTGCCACCAGAAGGGAGGCCTCCTCAGTCGCAGATACGCAGTATTTT,CATRREASSVADTQYF
TRBJ1-1,TRBV4-1,NA,16,NA,TGCGCCAGCAGCCGCGACTCCAGTCTCACCTGGACTGAAGCTTTCTTT,CASSRDSSLTWTEAFF
TRBJ2-3,TRBV7-2,NA,15,NA,TGTGCCAGCAGCGGTTACACAGTTTCCACAGATACGCAGTATTTT,CASSGYTVSTDTQYF
TRBJ1-4,TRBV30,NA,13,TRBD1,TGTGCCTGGAGTGGCAGGGGGCATGAAAAACTGTTTTTT,CAWSGRGHEKLFF
TRBJ2-1,TRBV4-1,NA,18,TRBD1,TGCGCCAGCAGCCAAGTGCGGGGAACCGGGACAGGGTACAATGAGCAGTTCTTC,CASSQVRGTGTGYNEQFF